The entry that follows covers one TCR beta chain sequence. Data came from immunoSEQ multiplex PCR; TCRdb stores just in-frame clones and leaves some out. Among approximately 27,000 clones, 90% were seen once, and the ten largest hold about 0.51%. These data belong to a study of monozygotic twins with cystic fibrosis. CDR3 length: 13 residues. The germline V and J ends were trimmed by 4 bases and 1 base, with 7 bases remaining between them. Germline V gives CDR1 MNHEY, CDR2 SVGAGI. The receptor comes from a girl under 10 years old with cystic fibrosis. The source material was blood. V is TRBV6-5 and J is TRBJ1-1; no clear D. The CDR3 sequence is CASSLAPNTEAFF. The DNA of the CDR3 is TGTGCCAGCAGTTTGGCGCCGAACACTGAAGCTTTCTTT.